This T cell receptor beta chain is drawn from a study of blood T cell repertoires in COVID-19. Germline lookup yields CDR1 SGHVS and CDR2 FNYEAQ. This CDR3 region has 15 residues. V was clipped by 4 bases and J by 0 bases, with 13 bases between them. TCRdb keeps only in-frame clones here, not all; method: immunoSEQ multiplex PCR. The sample has around 300,000 clones; approximately 89% are singletons. The V gene is TRBV7-6, the J gene TRBJ2-7, with D perhaps matching TRBD1 (6 bases). Sequencing was carried out using PBMCs or T cells enriched from blood (not recorded which). The receptor comes from a woman aged 30 to 39 who had recovered from COVID-19. This CDR3 reads CASSSPGHSSYEQYF. CDR3 coding DNA: TGTGCCAGCAGCTCGCCGGGACACAGCTCCTACGAGCAGTACTTC.